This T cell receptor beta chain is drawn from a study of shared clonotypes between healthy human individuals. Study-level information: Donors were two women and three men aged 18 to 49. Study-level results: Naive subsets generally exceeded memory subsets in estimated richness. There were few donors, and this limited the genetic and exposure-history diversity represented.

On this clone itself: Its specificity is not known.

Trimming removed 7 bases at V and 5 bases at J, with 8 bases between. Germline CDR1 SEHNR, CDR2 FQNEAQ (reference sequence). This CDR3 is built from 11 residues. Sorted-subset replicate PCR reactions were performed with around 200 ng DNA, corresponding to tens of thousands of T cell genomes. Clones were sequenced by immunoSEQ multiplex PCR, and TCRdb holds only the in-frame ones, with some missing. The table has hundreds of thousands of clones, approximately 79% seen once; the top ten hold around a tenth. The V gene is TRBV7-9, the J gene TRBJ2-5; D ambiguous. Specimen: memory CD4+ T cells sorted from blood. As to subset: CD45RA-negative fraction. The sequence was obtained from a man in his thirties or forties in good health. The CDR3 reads CASTWAETQYF. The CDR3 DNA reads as TGTGCCAGCACCTGGGCTGAGACCCAGTACTTC.